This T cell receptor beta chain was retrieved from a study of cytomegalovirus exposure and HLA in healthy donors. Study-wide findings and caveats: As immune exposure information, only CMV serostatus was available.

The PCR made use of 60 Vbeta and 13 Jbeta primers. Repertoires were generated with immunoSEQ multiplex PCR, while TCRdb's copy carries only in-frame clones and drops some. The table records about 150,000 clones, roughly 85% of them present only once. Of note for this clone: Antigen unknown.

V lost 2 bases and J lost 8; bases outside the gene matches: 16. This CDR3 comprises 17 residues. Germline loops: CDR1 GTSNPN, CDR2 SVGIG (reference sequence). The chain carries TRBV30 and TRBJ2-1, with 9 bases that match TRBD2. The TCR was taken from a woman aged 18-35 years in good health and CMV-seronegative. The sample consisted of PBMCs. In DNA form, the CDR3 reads TGTGCCTGGAGTCCCACCCTCCTAGCGGGGAATTCCGATGAGCAGTTCTTC. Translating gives CAWSPTLLAGNSDEQFF.